These T cell receptor beta chains were read from a single sample in a study of blood T cell repertoires in COVID-19. Clones were read by immunoSEQ multiplex PCR, and TCRdb kept only the in-frame ones, dropping some. This repertoire shows around 40,000 clones, 85% found once; its top ten account for 8% to 10%. The material sequenced was peripheral blood. The receptor source for this set is a human donor in a cohort sampled during active COVID-19. Each CDR3 is given with its conserved first and last residue. A D gene is named only where the DNA matches it firmly. Rows give clone size only sometimes, using once, few, many, or a class for an expanded clone.

d_gene,v_gene,abundance,j_gene,CDR3aa,CDR3nt
-,TRBV18,once,TRBJ2-5,CASSLNRDIKEQETQYF,TGTGCCAGCTCACTCAACCGGGACATCAAAGAACAAGAGACCCAGTACTTC
TRBD1,TRBV6-4,few,TRBJ1-1,CASSVSDRANTEAFF,TGTGCCAGCAGTGTGTCAGACAGGGCGAACACTGAAGCTTTCTTT
-,TRBV14,-,TRBJ1-3,CASSQVPGYSGNTIYF,TGTGCCAGCAGCCAAGTACCGGGGTACTCTGGAAACACCATATATTTT
TRBD1,TRBV9,-,TRBJ1-5,CASSGPGQIFSNQPQHF,TGTGCCAGCAGCGGCCCGGGACAGATTTTTAGCAATCAGCCCCAGCATTTT
TRBD2,TRBV25-1,-,TRBJ2-1,CASSPAGGPYNEQFF,TGTGCCAGCAGCCCAGCGGGGGGACCTTACAATGAGCAGTTCTTC
-,TRBV30,-,TRBJ1-1,CAWRLSVDTEAFF,TGTGCCTGGCGCCTCAGCGTTGACACTGAAGCTTTCTTT
TRBD1,TRBV5-4,-,TRBJ1-4,CASSLATDRGGEKLFF,TGTGCCAGCAGCTTGGCCACAGACAGGGGTGGCGAAAAACTGTTTTTT
TRBD1,TRBV23-1,-,TRBJ2-3,CASSQSGQVTDTQYF,TGCGCCAGCAGTCAATCCGGACAGGTAACAGATACGCAGTATTTT
-,TRBV7-2,-,TRBJ1-1,CASSLGLARTEAFF,TGTGCCAGCAGCTTAGGATTAGCGAGAACTGAAGCTTTCTTT
-,TRBV5-1,-,TRBJ2-1,CASSLGDTDNEQFF,TGCGCCAGCAGCTTGGGGGACACAGACAATGAGCAGTTCTTC
-,TRBV7-2,-,TRBJ2-7,CASKGGEGSYEQYF,TGTGCCAGCAAAGGGGGGGAGGGGAGCTACGAGCAGTACTTC
TRBD1,TRBV7-2,-,TRBJ1-6,CASSLGTGLGDSPLHF,TGTGCCAGCAGCTTAGGGACAGGTTTAGGGGATTCACCCCTCCACTTT
TRBD2,TRBV7-9,once,TRBJ2-5,CASSAGLAGFGETQYF,TGTGCCAGCAGCGCGGGACTAGCGGGGTTCGGAGAGACCCAGTACTTC
-,TRBV2,-,TRBJ1-4,CASRTYGEGGEKLFF,TGTGCCAGCAGGACGTATGGGGAGGGCGGTGAAAAACTGTTTTTT
TRBD1,TRBV29-1,few,TRBJ2-7,CSVSRTGVYEQYF,TGCAGCGTTTCCAGGACAGGGGTTTACGAGCAGTACTTC
-,TRBV6-5,once,TRBJ1-6,CASSYLSSPLHF,TGTGCCAGCAGTTACCTAAGTTCACCCCTCCACTTT
-,TRBV12-3/TRBV12-4,-,TRBJ1-5,CASSPGSNQPQHF,TGTGCCAGCAGCCCGGGAAGCAATCAGCCCCAGCATTTT
TRBD1,TRBV7-9,-,TRBJ1-1,CASSLLADRGAEAFF,TGTGCCAGCAGCTTATTGGCGGACAGGGGGGCTGAAGCTTTCTTT
-,TRBV5-8,-,TRBJ1-5,CASSLGSQGSNQPQHF,TGTGCCAGCAGCTTGGGGTCCCAGGGGAGCAATCAGCCCCAGCATTTT
TRBD1,TRBV20-1,-,TRBJ2-7,CSASSQGSSYEQYF,TGCAGTGCTAGTTCACAGGGGAGCTCCTACGAGCAGTACTTC
TRBD1,TRBV3-1/TRBV3-2,once,TRBJ2-7,CASSGGQGPSEQYF,TGTGCCAGCAGCGGAGGACAGGGGCCGTCCGAGCAGTACTTC
-,TRBV11-2,-,TRBJ1-5,CASSAGYNQPQHF,TGTGCCAGCAGCGCAGGTTACAATCAGCCCCAGCATTTT
TRBD2,TRBV15,-,TRBJ2-1,CATSRSGNIGEQFF,TGTGCCACCAGTCGTAGCGGGAATATAGGTGAGCAGTTCTTC
-,TRBV7-9,-,TRBJ2-7,CASSSPSSYEQYF,TGTGCCAGCAGCTCCCCTTCTTCCTACGAGCAGTACTTC
-,TRBV7-2,-,TRBJ1-4,CASSLTGSSNEKLFF,TGTGCCAGCAGCCTCACAGGGAGTTCTAATGAAAAACTGTTTTTT
-,TRBV7-8,-,TRBJ2-7,CASSLTAGLGAYEQYF,TGTGCCAGCAGCCTGACGGCGGGGCTGGGGGCCTACGAGCAGTACTTC
-,TRBV9,-,TRBJ1-4,CASSVQGGGEKLFF,TGTGCCAGCAGCGTGCAGGGAGGAGGTGAAAAACTGTTTTTT
TRBD1,TRBV29-1,-,TRBJ1-3,CSVEGVPGQGALPGNTIYF,TGCAGCGTTGAGGGCGTCCCGGGACAGGGGGCTCTCCCTGGAAACACCATATATTTT
-,TRBV7-9,-,TRBJ1-2,CASSNWDIENYGYTF,TGTGCCAGCAGCAACTGGGACATCGAGAACTATGGCTACACCTTC
-,TRBV9,-,TRBJ1-1,CASSVGRTRPENTEAFF,TGTGCCAGCAGCGTAGGGAGGACTAGGCCAGAGAACACTGAAGCTTTCTTT
-,TRBV12-3/TRBV12-4,-,TRBJ1-5,CASSLGAGGAQHF,TGTGCCAGCAGTTTGGGGGCCGGTGGGGCCCAGCATTTT
TRBD1,TRBV5-1,-,TRBJ2-7,CASSLVTGGGYEQYF,TGCGCCAGCAGCTTGGTGACAGGGGGCGGATACGAGCAGTACTTC
-,TRBV20-1,-,TRBJ1-2,CSARDRGGYTF,TGCAGTGCTAGAGACAGGGGTGGCTACACCTTC
-,TRBV7-9,-,TRBJ2-1,CASNYHLRGEQFF,TGTGCCAGCAACTACCACCTTAGGGGTGAGCAGTTCTTC
TRBD2,TRBV7-3,-,TRBJ2-2,CASRGTSGSNTGELFF,TGTGCCAGCAGGGGCACTAGCGGAAGTAACACCGGGGAGCTGTTTTTT
-,TRBV3-1/TRBV3-2,-,TRBJ1-1,CASSPSGENTEAFF,TGTGCCAGCAGCCCCTCCGGAGAGAACACTGAAGCTTTCTTT
-,TRBV6-1,-,TRBJ1-2,CASSEQGYAYGYTF,TGTGCCAGCAGTGAACAGGGGTATGCCTATGGCTACACCTTC
-,TRBV3-1/TRBV3-2,-,TRBJ1-3,CASSQPGRPSGNTIYF,TGTGCCAGCAGCCAACCAGGGAGGCCCTCTGGAAACACCATATATTTT
-,TRBV5-1,-,TRBJ2-6,CASSNGTWGSGANVLTF,TGCGCCAGCAGCAACGGGACTTGGGGATCTGGGGCCAACGTCCTGACTTTC
-,TRBV19,-,TRBJ1-2,CASSIDEQGVGYTF,TGTGCCAGTAGTATAGATGAACAGGGAGTCGGCTACACCTTC
TRBD1,TRBV5-4,-,TRBJ1-4,CASSFRTGGVKAEKLFF,TGTGCCAGCAGCTTTCGGACAGGGGGCGTAAAAGCCGAAAAACTGTTTTTT
TRBD2,TRBV10-1,-,TRBJ2-2,CASSDSSGGPIGELFF,TGCGCCAGCAGTGATTCTTCGGGGGGGCCGATCGGGGAGCTGTTTTTT
TRBD1,TRBV6-4,-,TRBJ2-2,CATRGQGDTGELFF,TGTGCCACCAGGGGACAGGGGGACACCGGGGAGCTGTTTTTT
TRBD2,TRBV12-3/TRBV12-4,-,TRBJ2-5,CASSLGGGETQYF,TGTGCCAGCAGTTTAGGCGGGGGAGAGACCCAGTACTTC